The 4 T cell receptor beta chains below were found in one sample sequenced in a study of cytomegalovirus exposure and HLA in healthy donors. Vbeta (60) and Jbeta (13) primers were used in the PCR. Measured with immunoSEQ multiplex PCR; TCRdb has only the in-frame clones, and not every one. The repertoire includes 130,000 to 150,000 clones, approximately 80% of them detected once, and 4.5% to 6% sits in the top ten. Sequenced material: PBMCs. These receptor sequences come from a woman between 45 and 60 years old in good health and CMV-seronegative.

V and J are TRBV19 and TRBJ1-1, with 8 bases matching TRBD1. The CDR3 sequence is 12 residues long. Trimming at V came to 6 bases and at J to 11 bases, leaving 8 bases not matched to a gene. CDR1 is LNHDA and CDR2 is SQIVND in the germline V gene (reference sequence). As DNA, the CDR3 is TGTGCCAGTAGCTCAGGGGGCGCGGGGGCTTTCTTT. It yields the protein CASSSGGAGAFF.

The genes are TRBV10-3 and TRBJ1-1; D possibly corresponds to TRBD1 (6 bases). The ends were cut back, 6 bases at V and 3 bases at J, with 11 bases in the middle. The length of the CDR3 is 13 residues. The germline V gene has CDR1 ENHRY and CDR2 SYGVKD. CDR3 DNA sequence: TGTGCCATCAGCGGACAGACCTACACTGAAGCTTTCTTT. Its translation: CAISGQTYTEAFF.

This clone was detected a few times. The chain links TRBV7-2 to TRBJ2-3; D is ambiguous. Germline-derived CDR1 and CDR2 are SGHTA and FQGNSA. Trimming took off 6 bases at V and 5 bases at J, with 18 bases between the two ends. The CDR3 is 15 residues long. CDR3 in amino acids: CASSPLAAGEDTQYF. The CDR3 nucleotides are TGTGCCAGCAGTCCGCTCGCGGCCGGCGAAGATACGCAGTATTTT.

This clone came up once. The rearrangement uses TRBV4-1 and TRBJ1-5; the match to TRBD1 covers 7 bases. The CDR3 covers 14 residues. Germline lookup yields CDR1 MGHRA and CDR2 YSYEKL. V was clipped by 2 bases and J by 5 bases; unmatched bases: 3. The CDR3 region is CASSQYRGDQPQHF. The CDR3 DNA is TGCGCCAGCAGCCAATACAGGGGAGATCAGCCCCAGCATTTT.